A selection of T cell receptor beta chains follows, all from one sample in a study of human T cells and chemical hapten exposure. From the RACE reads, TCRdb called clonotypes with MiXCR, one entry per CDR3 protein. The table has around 380,000 distinct CDR3 sequences, more than 4.5% seen once. The input for sequencing was whole blood, taken in connection with sensitization to the hapten diphenylcyclopropenone (DPC). The receptors come from a woman in her forties or fifties with alopecia areata. Some clones in this sample may be carry-over from other donors' samples. The conserved cysteine and the conserved F or W are not part of the CDR3 here. A D gene is named only where the DNA matches it firmly.

d_call	v_call	cdr3_aa
.	TRBV20-1	SARNGGLNEKLF
TRBD1	TRBV7-9	ASSHPGDRGFQETQY
.	TRBV27	ASSLAVDNEQF
.	TRBV12-3/TRBV12-4	ASSPGSETNYGYT
TRBD1	TRBV7-9	ASSLDRGAATEAF
TRBD2	TRBV10-2	ASRRLADYNEQF
.	TRBV9	ASSGLHYGYT
.	TRBV6-6	ASSYSTEKLF
.	TRBV6-1	ASLKVSYNEQF
TRBD2	TRBV2	ARKAGTSGGAGTDTQY
TRBD1	TRBV7-6	ASSFGQGSYEQF
.	TRBV5-1	ASSSETVSYEQY
.	TRBV7-2	ASSSLDGDTQY
TRBD1	TRBV13	ASSSTGGFEQY
.	TRBV5-1	ASSPDGDTGELF
.	TRBV20-1	SAEAVSYEQY
.	TRBV29-1	SVEGANTEAF
.	TRBV5-1	ASSWGIGGAPMNEQF
.	TRBV13	ASSPHGATGSYNEQF
.	TRBV12-3/TRBV12-4	ASSLEALYGYT
.	TRBV12-3/TRBV12-4	ASSLQPEAF
TRBD2	TRBV15	ATSRTGLAETQY
.	TRBV6-5	ASRSTFSADTQY
TRBD2	TRBV4-1	ASSQTPTSRETQY
TRBD2	TRBV12-3/TRBV12-4	ATGAGGTTDTQY